Below, 14 T cell receptor beta chains from the same sample are listed, as sequenced in a study of blood T cell repertoires in COVID-19. Profiling relied on immunoSEQ multiplex PCR, and the TCRdb table lists in-frame clones only, not all of them. The repertoire has a few hundred thousand clones, about nine tenths of them found once; the top ten carry about 9.2%. The sequenced material came from peripheral blood. Receptors were obtained from a middle-aged man who had recovered from COVID-19.

Comments on this clone: Other DNA sequences within the sample encode an identical CDR3. The chain combines TRBV19 with TRBJ2-7, with 10 bases matching TRBD1. Germline values: CDR1 LNHDA, CDR2 SQIVND (reference sequence). The CDR3 has 14 amino acids. The ends lost 6 bases at V and 1 base at J; junction bases unmatched: 3. The CDR3 is CASSMGQGSYEQYF. In DNA form, the CDR3 reads TGTGCCAGTAGCATGGGACAGGGGTCCTACGAGCAGTACTTC.

The rearrangement uses TRBV3-1 (or the pseudogene TRBV3-2) and TRBJ2-1; weak D call: TRBD2 (5 bases). V lost 4 bases and J lost 3, with 10 bases in between. This CDR3 is 14 amino acids long. CDR1 and CDR2 (germline): LGHDT, YNNKEL (reference sequence). CDR3 in amino acids: CASSPRGSYNEQFF. In nucleotides, the CDR3 is TGTGCCAGCAGCCCCCGAGGGAGCTACAATGAGCAGTTCTTC.

The V and J genes are TRBV10-2 and TRBJ1-2, with D perhaps matching TRBD1 (6 bases). Germline CDR1 reads WSHSY; CDR2 reads SAAADI. This CDR3 is built from 13 residues. V lost 5 bases to trimming and J lost 8 bases, with 15 bases between them. CDR3 in DNA: TGCGCCAGCAGTTTAACAGGGAAATGGGGCTACACCTTC. Protein sequence: CASSLTGKWGYTF.

This clone was seen only once. The chain's CDR3 is CASSIGGGIQETQYF. In DNA form, the CDR3 reads TGTGCCAGTAGTATCGGGGGGGGTATCCAGGAGACCCAGTACTTC. The chain is built from TRBV19 and TRBJ2-5; 8 nucleotides line up with TRBD2. CDR1 is LNHDA and CDR2 is SQIVND in the germline V gene (reference sequence). This CDR3 has 15 amino acids. V shed 3 bases and J 5 bases; nucleotides not matched to a gene: 8.

Here the CDR3 DNA reads TGTGCCAGCTCACCATCGGGGACAGGGTGGATCTATGGCTACACCTTC. It translates to CASSPSGTGWIYGYTF. V gene TRBV18 combines with J gene TRBJ1-2, with 9 bases matching TRBD1. The CDR3 contains 16 residues. The germline CDR1 and CDR2 sequences are KGHSH and LQKENI. The V segment lost 2 bases and the J segment 4 bases; nucleotides outside the gene matches: 8.

This clone was recorded once. The rearrangement links TRBV18 to TRBJ2-3; 7 bases agree with TRBD2. CDR1 KGHSH and CDR2 LQKENI come from the germline V gene. This CDR3 comprises 13 residues. V trimming: 4 bases; J trimming: 3 bases; junction bases outside the gene matches: 1. CDR3 sequence (DNA): TGTGCCAGCTCACTAGCGGGTACAGATACGCAGTATTTT. Its translation: CASSLAGTDTQYF.

CDR3 amino acids: CASSLGTEPYEQYF. The CDR3 DNA follows: TGTGCCAGCAGTTTGGGGACTGAGCCCTACGAGCAGTACTTC. V and J are TRBV6-2 or TRBV6-3 and TRBJ2-7, with D maybe TRBD2 (6 bases). The CDR3 consists of 14 residues. Germline V lookup: CDR1 MNHEY, CDR2 SVGEGT. V dropped 4 bases and J dropped 2 bases, with 12 bases sitting between them.

This chain links TRBV5-5 with TRBJ2-3; tentatively, D is TRBD2 (6 bases). The V gene's germline CDR1 is SGHKS and CDR2 YYEKEE (reference sequence). The CDR3 spans 15 residues. The V end lost 4 bases, the J end lost 6 bases, and 18 bases lay between the germline ends. CDR3 amino acids: CASSTSGLQTDTQYF. The DNA of the CDR3 is TGTGCCAGCAGCACTTCGGGACTTCAAACCGATACGCAGTATTTT. The whole variable domain, remainder taken from reference TRBV5-5 and TRBJ2-3, is DAGVTQSPTHLIKTRGQQVTLRCSPISGHKSVSWYQQVLGQGPQFIFQYYEKEERGRGNFPDRFSARQFPNYSSELNVNALLLGDSALYLCASSTSGLQTDTQYFGPGTRLTVL.

The chain joins TRBV7-2 to TRBJ1-2; 7 bases are shared with TRBD1. Trimming at V came to 0 bases and at J to 8 bases, leaving 15 bases not matched to a gene. Germline V CDR1 and CDR2: SGHTA, FQGNSA. CDR3 size: 17 residues. The DNA for the CDR3 is TGTGCCAGCAGCTTAGCGAACCGTCGACAGGGCTTGGGAGGCTACACCTTC. It codes for CASSLANRRQGLGGYTF.

This clone was observed a single time. The chain links TRBV5-1 to TRBJ2-1, with D tentatively TRBD2 (6 bases). The V and J ends lost 0 bases and 4 bases respectively, with 11 bases between them. The germline CDR1 and CDR2 sequences are SGHRS and YFSETQ. CDR3 length: 15 amino acids. The CDR3, as DNA: TGCGCCAGCAGCTTGGCCGGGGGAGGATACAATGAGCAGTTCTTC. This codes for CASSLAGGGYNEQFF.

This clone was recorded once. The chain is built from TRBV5-1 and TRBJ2-1; 11 nucleotides line up with TRBD2. Germline V gene lookup returns CDR1 SGHRS and CDR2 YFSETQ. The CDR3 length is 16 residues. V was pared by 5 bases and J by 6 bases, with 10 bases of the junction left unmatched. CDR3 region: CASSPTLAGGFNEQFF. The CDR3 bases are TGCGCCAGCAGTCCTACTCTAGCGGGAGGTTTCAATGAGCAGTTCTTC.

This clone was seen a single time. The chain couples TRBV30 to TRBJ2-4; TRBD2 agrees at 7 bases. CDR1 and CDR2 from the germline V gene are GTSNPN and SVGIG (reference sequence). The CDR3 covers 15 residues. V gave up 0 bases and J gave up 1 base; unmatched junction bases: 3. The CDR3, as DNA: TGTGCCTGGAGTGTAGGCGGGAGTGCCAAAAACATTCAGTACTTC. Amino acid sequence: CAWSVGGSAKNIQYF.

V usage is TRBV12-5 and J usage is TRBJ1-5, with D maybe TRBD1 (5 bases). This CDR3 spans 11 amino acids. The germline gives CDR1 LGHNT, CDR2 FRNRAP. The CDR3 reads CALTAYQPQHF. The CDR3, as DNA: TGTGCCTTGACAGCCTATCAGCCCCAGCATTTT.

The chain combines TRBV14 with TRBJ2-7; 7 bases align to TRBD2. The junction had 12 bases not matched to a gene; V was cut back by 2 bases and J by 5 bases. CDR3 length equals 16 residues. Germline CDR1 SGHDN, CDR2 FVKESK. CDR3: CASSQLRGTLMDEQYF. In nucleotides, the CDR3 is TGTGCCAGCAGCCAATTGCGGGGGACCCTGATGGACGAGCAGTACTTC.